This TCR beta chain was documented in a study of Ad26.COV2.S vaccination and SARS-CoV-2 variants. Background on the study: The vaccine Ad26.COV2.S was put into the muscle once, or twice with 56 days between.

This CDR3 spans 15 amino acids. With 2 bases removed from V and 5 bases from J, the gap between germline ends came to 15 bases. CDR1 is LNHDA, CDR2 SQIVND, per germline (reference sequence). The repertoire was sequenced with immunoSEQ multiplex PCR; TCRdb's copy has only in-frame clones and lacks some. The sample shows some 480,000 clones, 87% of them seen only once. As for treatment: around 19 received Ad26.COV2.S at low or high dose, single or two shots; about 5 received placebo; per-sample allocation not given. Each sample was drawn 63 days after the first injection (of vaccine or placebo). SARS-CoV-2 spike from the Wuhan strain was encoded by the vaccine, an Ad26 vector.

Here the sequenced sample was peripheral blood, taken in a trial of Ad26.COV2.S vaccine versus placebo. This chain uses TRBV19 with TRBJ1-1; possible D gene TRBD1, 5 bases. The source is a person between 18 and 65 years old who received the Ad26.COV2.S COVID-19 vaccine or a placebo. The CDR3 coding sequence is TGTGCCAGTAGTATACGTAGGGCGTGGGGGACTGAAGCTTTCTTT. Protein product: CASSIRRAWGTEAFF.